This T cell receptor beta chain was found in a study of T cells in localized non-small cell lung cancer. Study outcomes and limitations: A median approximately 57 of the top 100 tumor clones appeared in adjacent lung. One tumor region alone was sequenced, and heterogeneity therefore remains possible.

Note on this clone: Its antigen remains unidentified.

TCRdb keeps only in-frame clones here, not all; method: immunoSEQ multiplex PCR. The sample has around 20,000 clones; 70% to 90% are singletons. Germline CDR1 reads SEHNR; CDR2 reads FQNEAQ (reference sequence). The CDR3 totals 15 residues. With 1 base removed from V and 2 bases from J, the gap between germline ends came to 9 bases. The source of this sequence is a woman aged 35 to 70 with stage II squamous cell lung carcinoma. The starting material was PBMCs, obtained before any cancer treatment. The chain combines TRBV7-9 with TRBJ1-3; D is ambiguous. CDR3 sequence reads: CASSLGGLPGNTIYF. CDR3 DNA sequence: TGTGCCAGCAGCTTAGGAGGGCTCCCTGGAAACACCATATATTTT.